The next 2 T cell receptor beta chains were all read from a single sample in a study of beta chain features in type 1 diabetes. The whole isolated RNA underwent reverse transcription, so sequencing captured expressed TCRB transcripts. Only in-frame clones appear in the TCRdb table, and some are missing; sequencing was by immunoSEQ multiplex PCR. The table lists 240,000 or so clones, around a quarter of them singletons, with 3% to 4% in the top ten. Sample: central memory CD4+ T cells from blood. The receptors derive from a man aged 30 to 45 in good health.

Comments on this clone: This may be a read error: a much more frequent sequence differs by one nucleotide. The genes are TRBV5-1 and TRBJ2-5; no clear D. Germline V gene data show CDR1 as SGHRS and CDR2 as YFSETQ. The CDR3 loop spans 11 amino acids. V dropped 0 bases and J dropped 7 bases, with 4 bases sitting between them. CDR3 coding DNA: TGCGCCAGCAGCTTGGAGGGGACCCAGTACTTC. It specifies CASSLEGTQYF.

CDR3 loop: CAWTIQGADNSPLHF. The CDR3 DNA sequence: TGTGCCTGGACCATTCAGGGGGCAGACAATTCACCCCTCCACTTT. This chain uses TRBV30 with TRBJ1-6; 8 bases are a match to TRBD1. Germline values: CDR1 GTSNPN, CDR2 SVGIG (reference sequence). V lost 4 bases and J lost 7; bases outside the gene matches: 9. This CDR3 region has 15 residues.